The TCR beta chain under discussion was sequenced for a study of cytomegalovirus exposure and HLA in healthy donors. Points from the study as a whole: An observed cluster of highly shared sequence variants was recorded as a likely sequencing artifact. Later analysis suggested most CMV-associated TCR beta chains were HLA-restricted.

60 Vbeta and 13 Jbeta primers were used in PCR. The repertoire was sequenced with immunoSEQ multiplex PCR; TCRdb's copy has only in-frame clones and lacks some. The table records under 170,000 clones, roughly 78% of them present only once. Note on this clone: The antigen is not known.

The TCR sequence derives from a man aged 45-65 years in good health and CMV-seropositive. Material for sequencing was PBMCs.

The CDR3 reads CAISESGGGGDTEAFF. The DNA for the CDR3 is TGTGCCATCAGTGAGTCCGGAGGTGGGGGGGACACTGAAGCTTTCTTT. This sequence joins TRBV10-3 and TRBJ1-1; possibly TRBD1 for D (5 bases). CDR1 ENHRY and CDR2 SYGVKD come from the germline V gene. The CDR3 contains 16 residues. Trimming took off 0 bases at V and 3 bases at J, with 14 bases between the two ends.